This T cell receptor beta chain was recovered during a study of T cell responses to AZD1222 COVID-19 vaccine. CDR1 and CDR2 from the germline V gene are LGHDT and YNNKEL (reference sequence). With 1 base removed from V and 0 bases from J, the gap between germline ends came to 7 bases. The CDR3 spans 15 residues. Note on this clone: Its antigen remains unidentified.

Study results and caveats: Regions 160-218 and 743-854 held dominance among vaccine-associated CD4 TCRs, which spanned spike. Clonal diversity was possibly underestimated, and the donors were mostly white British, with more females. There were repertoire samples only from the period after the peak T cell response. After two AZD1222 doses, spike-specific TCR breadth and depth rose versus day 0.

Data came from immunoSEQ multiplex PCR; TCRdb stores just in-frame clones and leaves some out. The sample lists 140,000 or so clones, more than 80% occurring once. This TCR was recovered from an adult who received the MenACWY meningococcal vaccine as a control. The sample was peripheral blood, taken 28 days after the second dose of the MenACWY control vaccine. The genes are TRBV3-1 (or the pseudogene TRBV3-2) and TRBJ1-3; D unresolved. The CDR3 coding sequence is TGTGCCAGCAGCCAAGGAGGAAACTCTGGAAACACCATATATTTT. Its protein product is CASSQGGNSGNTIYF.